These 19 T cell receptor beta chains came from one sample sequenced in a study of T cells in Graves' hyperthyroidism and ophthalmopathy. Researchers took RNA transcripts and amplified the TCR beta CDR3 regions from them. TCR CDR3 underwent first-round RT-PCR with the HTBI primer set. MiXCR was run by TCRdb on the multiplex PCR reads, yielding one entry per CDR3 protein. The sample contains roughly 580,000 distinct CDR3 sequences, around 13% of which appear only once. The sequencing input was blood. These receptors came from a woman aged 30 to 39 with Graves' hyperthyroidism that later progressed to Graves' ophthalmopathy.

This clonotype has a count of ten or more. The chain combines TRBV29-1 with TRBJ2-3, with 10 bases fitting TRBD2. V gave up 4 bases and J gave up 1 base; unmatched junction bases: 8. Germline lookup yields CDR1 SQVTM and CDR2 ANQGSEA. This CDR3 is 16 amino acids long. The CDR3 loop is CSVAAGGKWGTDTQYF. The CDR3 DNA reads TGCAGCGTTGCAGCGGGAGGGAAGTGGGGCACAGATACGCAGTATTTT.

This clonotype showed up just once. A much more abundant neighbour one base away suggests this may be a read error. The genes are TRBV18 and TRBJ1-1, with D maybe TRBD1 (5 bases). The germline gives CDR1 KGHSH, CDR2 LQKENI. CDR3 length: 13 amino acids. Trimming removed 5 bases from V and 10 bases from J, with 17 bases in between. CDR3 nucleotides: TGTGCCAGCTCAACATCGCAGGGAGAGTTAGCTTTCTTT. Translation: CASSTSQGELAFF.

This clonotype was seen repeatedly, ten times or more. The V and J genes are TRBV12-3 or TRBV12-4 and TRBJ1-6, with 9 bases aligning to TRBD1. V shed 5 bases and J 8 bases; nucleotides not matched to a gene: 10. CDR3 length equals 16 residues. The CDR3 here is CASSPTGGGIHSPLHF. The CDR3 nucleotides read TGTGCCAGCAGTCCTACAGGGGGCGGAATCCATTCACCCCTCCACTTT.

The chain combines TRBV12-5 with TRBJ2-2; D perhaps matches TRBD1 (6 bases). Germline-derived CDR1 and CDR2 are LGHNT and FRNRAP. Deletions cut 1 base from V and 2 bases from J, with 14 bases between. The length of the CDR3 is 17 residues. CDR3 DNA: TGTGCTAGTGGTTTGGCAACCGGGACACTTAACACCGGGGAGCTGTTTTTT. This sequence encodes CASGLATGTLNTGELFF.

This clonotype was observed many times. The V gene is TRBV14, the J gene TRBJ1-6; D is unresolved. V was trimmed by 2 bases and J by 8 bases, leaving 13 bases between them. Germline V gene sequence: CDR1 SGHDN, CDR2 FVKESK. CDR3 length: 15 residues. The DNA of the CDR3 is TGTGCCAGCAGCCAATCGGTAGCAGAGCATTCACCCCTCCACTTT. Translated, it gives CASSQSVAEHSPLHF.

The sample holds a few counts of this clonotype. This CDR3 is missing its conserved last phenylalanine or tryptophan, likely due to a read error. This sequence joins TRBV10-3 and TRBJ2-1, with D unresolved. Germline V lookup: CDR1 ENHRY, CDR2 SYGVKD. The CDR3 length is 15 residues. Trimming cost V 2 bases and J 7 bases, with 15 bases left between them. The CDR3 bases are TGTGCCATCAGTGAGGACTTGTTCTATCCAAATGAGCAGTTCCTC. It encodes CAISEDLFYPNEQFL.

Regarding this clonotype: This may arise from a read error, as a much more abundant clone is one base away. The chain employs TRBV20-1 and TRBJ2-1; 7 bases fit TRBD2. The CDR3 loop spans 13 amino acids. Germline CDR1 reads DFQATT; CDR2 reads SNEGSKA (reference sequence). DNA of the CDR3: TGCAGTACTAGAGCCCGGACTAGTATTGAGCAGTTCTTC. This encodes CSTRARTSIEQFF.

This clonotype was seen at least ten times. The chain is built from TRBV19 and TRBJ1-2, with 8 bases aligning to TRBD1. In germline, CDR1 is LNHDA, CDR2 SQIVND (reference sequence). The J segment lost 6 bases and the V segment lost 5 bases, leaving 17 bases of the junction unmatched. The CDR3 has 17 residues. CDR3 loop: CASSRGQGGLSVDGYTF. DNA for the CDR3: TGTGCCAGTAGTCGAGGACAGGGAGGTTTGAGTGTGGATGGCTACACCTTC.

In this sample, this clonotype turned up a few times. The genes are TRBV30 and TRBJ2-5, with a tentative D call TRBD1 (5 bases). The germline CDR1 and CDR2 sequences are GTSNPN and SVGIG (reference sequence). V was trimmed by 0 bases and J by 5 bases, leaving 10 bases between them. The CDR3 is 13 residues long. The CDR3 region is CAWSVGRWETQYF. The CDR3 DNA reads TGTGCCTGGAGTGTGGGGCGTTGGGAGACCCAGTACTTC.

This clonotype was counted a few times. The chain carries TRBV19 and TRBJ1-5; D remains unclear. V was shortened by 8 bases and J by 1 base, with 24 bases between the two germline ends. The CDR3 is 18 amino acids. Germline CDR1 reads LNHDA; CDR2 reads SQIVND (reference sequence). The CDR3 sequence: CASSPRGLSDESNQPQHF. Written as DNA, the CDR3 is TGTGCCAGTTCACCCCGCGGGTTGTCTGATGAAAGCAATCAGCCCCAGCATTTT.

The genes are TRBV29-1 and TRBJ2-3, with D possibly being TRBD2 (5 bases). This CDR3 is built from 16 residues. The germline gives CDR1 SQVTM, CDR2 ANQGSEA. Trimming took 6 bases from V and 2 from J, leaving 21 bases between them. For the CDR3, the DNA is TGCAGCGTCGAACCCGCCGGGGTGGGCCTCACAGATACGCAGTATTTT. It yields the protein CSVEPAGVGLTDTQYF.

This clonotype came up many times. In DNA, the CDR3 is TGTGCCAGCAGCCGGAACGAAAACCAAGAGACCCAGTACTTC. Translation gives CASSRNENQETQYF. This chain uses TRBV3-1 with TRBJ2-5; no firm D call. This CDR3 has 14 amino acids. Germline lookup yields CDR1 LGHDT and CDR2 YNNKEL (reference sequence). V was trimmed by 4 bases and J by 0 bases, leaving 9 bases between them.

This clonotype has ten or more counts. The rearrangement uses TRBV20-1 and TRBJ1-1, with a tentative D call TRBD1 (5 bases). CDR1 DFQATT and CDR2 SNEGSKA come from the germline V gene (reference sequence). Trimming removed 1 base from V and 5 bases from J, with 17 bases in between. This CDR3 has 15 residues. The CDR3 spells CSARVQRGLGTEAFF. DNA for the CDR3: TGCAGTGCTAGAGTCCAAAGGGGTCTAGGGACTGAAGCTTTCTTT.

In regard to this clonotype: This may come from a read error, since a much larger clone is one base off. This chain links TRBV2 with TRBJ1-3; 7 bases agree with TRBD1. The CDR3 spans 16 residues. Germline V lookup: CDR1 SNHLY, CDR2 FYNNEI. The DNA of the CDR3 is TGTGCCGGCAGTTGGTCCGGGACAGCGGATGGAAACACCATATATTTT. It yields the protein CAGSWSGTADGNTIYF.

The table lists this clonotype with many counts. This rearrangement joins TRBV19 to TRBJ2-3; 12 bases fit TRBD2. This CDR3 comprises 15 residues. Germline CDR1 and CDR2: LNHDA and SQIVND (reference sequence). Germline trimming cut 6 bases from V and 8 bases from J; bases unmatched to any gene: 9. The CDR3: CASRRLAGEVGTQYF. The CDR3 bases are TGTGCCAGTAGGCGACTAGCGGGAGAAGTTGGTACGCAGTATTTT.

This clonotype was seen ten or more times. The V call is TRBV10-3, the J call TRBJ2-7; 9 bases are a match to TRBD2. The length of the CDR3 is 13 residues. The trim removed 8 bases at V and 2 bases at J, leaving 4 bases unmatched. CDR1 is ENHRY and CDR2 is SYGVKD in the germline V gene. CDR3 loop: CAIRGTSPYEQYF. In DNA, the CDR3 is TGTGCCATCCGAGGGACTAGCCCCTACGAGCAGTACTTC.

This clonotype was seen more than once but under ten times. The chain couples TRBV28 to TRBJ2-3; 11 bases are shared with TRBD1. With V trimmed by 1 base and J by 0 bases, 9 bases remained unmatched. The CDR3 totals 19 residues. Looked up from germline, CDR1 is MDHEN and CDR2 is SYDVKM. For the CDR3, the DNA is TGTGCCAGCAGTTTATTTGTGGGACAGGGGGGAGCCAGCACAGATACGCAGTATTTT. It codes for CASSLFVGQGGASTDTQYF.

This clonotype occurred many times. The chain links TRBV11-2 to TRBJ2-5; no clear D. The V end was cut by 1 base, the J end by 5 bases, with 5 bases between. The CDR3 runs 12 residues. CDR1 is SGHAT and CDR2 is FQNNGV in the germline V gene. This CDR3 reads CASSLGVETQYF. The CDR3 bases are TGTGCCAGCAGCTTAGGTGTTGAGACCCAGTACTTC.

In its sample, this clonotype was seen a few times. The rearrangement joins TRBV14 to TRBJ2-1; 7 nucleotides agree with TRBD2. J lost 0 bases, V lost 1 base, and 0 bases had no gene match. This CDR3 has 15 residues. The germline V gene has CDR1 SGHDN and CDR2 FVKESK. This chain's CDR3 is CASSQVAGSYNEQFF. CDR3 coding DNA: TGTGCCAGCAGCCAAGTAGCGGGCTCCTACAATGAGCAGTTCTTC.